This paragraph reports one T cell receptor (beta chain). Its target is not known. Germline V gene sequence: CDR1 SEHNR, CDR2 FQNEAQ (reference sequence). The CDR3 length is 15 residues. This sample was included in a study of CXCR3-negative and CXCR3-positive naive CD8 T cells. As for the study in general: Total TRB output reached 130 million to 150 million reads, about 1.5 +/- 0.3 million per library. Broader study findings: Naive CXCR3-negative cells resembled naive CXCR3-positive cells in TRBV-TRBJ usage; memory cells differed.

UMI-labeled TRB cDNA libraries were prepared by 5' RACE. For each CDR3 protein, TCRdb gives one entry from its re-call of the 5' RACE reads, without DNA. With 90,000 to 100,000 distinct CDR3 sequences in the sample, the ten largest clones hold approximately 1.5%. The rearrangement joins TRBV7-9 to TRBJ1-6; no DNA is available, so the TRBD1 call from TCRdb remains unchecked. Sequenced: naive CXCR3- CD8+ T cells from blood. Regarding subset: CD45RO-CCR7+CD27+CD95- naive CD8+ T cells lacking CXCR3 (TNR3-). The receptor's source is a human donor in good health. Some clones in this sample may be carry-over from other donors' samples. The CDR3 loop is CASSPRTGGVAPLHF.